What follows are 14 T cell receptor beta chains derived from one specimen sequenced in a study of T cells in Graves' hyperthyroidism and ophthalmopathy (dated by TCRdb to the late 2010s). The library was made by multiplex PCR. Sequencing was carried out with an Illumina HiSeq 2000. TCR beta CDR3 regions were amplified from RNA transcripts. The first round of RT-PCR for the TCR CDR3 was performed with the HTBI primer set and the Qiagen OneStep RT-PCR kit. TCRdb's own reprocessing of the public reads used fastp at Q25 and MiXCR and kept productive beta chains. Each entry merges the rows of one CDR3 protein and shows their most common DNA and genes. In this sample the table shows 750,000 to 950,000 distinct CDR3 sequences, 35% to 45% of which occur a single time. The ten largest clones capture roughly 8.3% of the sample. The sequenced material came from blood. The receptors stem from a man between 18 and 29 years old with Graves' hyperthyroidism.

This clonotype has a count of ten or more. The chain is built from TRBV12-3 or TRBV12-4 and TRBJ1-5; D gene unclear. V was clipped by 2 bases and J by 1 base, with 3 bases between them. This CDR3 has 13 residues. CDR3 sequence: CASSLISNQPQHF. The CDR3 region has the DNA TGTGCCAGCAGTTTAATCAGCAATCAGCCCCAGCATTTT.

Regarding this clonotype: A much larger clonotype is one base distant, so this may be a read error. This chain links TRBV12-3 or TRBV12-4 with TRBJ1-1; no firm D call. The CDR3 sequence is 14 residues long. The V end was cut by 6 bases, the J end by 1 base, with 12 bases between. Here the CDR3 reads CASRVDLSNTEAFF. The CDR3 DNA is TGTGCCAGCAGGGTTGACTTGTCGAACACTGAAGCTTTCTTT.

The chain uses TRBV11-2 and TRBJ1-1; D is unresolved. Trimming removed 2 bases from V and 4 bases from J, with 17 bases in between. CDR1 and CDR2 (germline): SGHAT, FQNNGV. The CDR3 is 16 amino acids. The CDR3 region is CASSLWTPNMATEAFF. CDR3 bases: TGTGCCAGCAGCTTATGGACCCCTAACATGGCCACTGAAGCTTTCTTT.

The gene calls are TRBV7-3 and TRBJ2-3; D is uncertain. CDR1 and CDR2 from the germline V gene are SGHTA and FQGTGA. This CDR3 has 14 amino acids. Deletions cut 2 bases from V and 6 bases from J, with 12 bases between. CDR3 sequence: CASSLLGPGDTQYF. In nucleotides, the CDR3 is TGTGCCAGCAGCTTATTGGGCCCCGGGGATACGCAGTATTTT.

This clonotype was seen ten or more times. The rearrangement links TRBV20-1 to TRBJ2-7, with D maybe TRBD2 (6 bases). Germline V CDR1 and CDR2: DFQATT, SNEGSKA (reference sequence). The V gene lost 4 bases and the J gene lost 3 bases, with 7 bases spanning the gap. CDR3 length: 11 residues. The CDR3, as DNA: TGCAGTGCTACGACTAGCTACGAGCAGTACTTC. Its translation is CSATTSYEQYF.

The V call is TRBV7-8, the J call TRBJ2-7; no clear D. Trimming removed 5 bases from V and 6 bases from J, with 14 bases in between. Germline lookup yields CDR1 SGHVS and CDR2 FQNEAQ. CDR3 size: 13 residues. The CDR3 nucleotides are TGTGCCAGCAGCCTCGACCCGAGTGGCGAGCAGTACTTC. This gives the protein CASSLDPSGEQYF. The variable domain in full, completed from reference TRBV7-8 and TRBJ2-7, reads GAGVSQSPRYKVAKRGQDVALRCDPISGHVSLFWYQQALGQGPEFLTYFQNEAQLDKSGLPSDRFFAERPEGSVSTLKIQRTQQEDSAVYLCASSLDPSGEQYFGPGTRLTVT.

This clonotype has more than one count but fewer than ten. The chain uses TRBV5-1 and TRBJ2-5; no clear D. The CDR3 runs to 13 residues. The germline V and J ends were trimmed by 1 base and 5 bases, with 9 bases remaining between them. CDR1 is SGHRS, CDR2 YFSETQ, per germline. CDR3 protein: CASSLRLSETQYF. The CDR3 DNA is TGCGCCAGCAGCTTGCGGCTTTCGGAGACCCAGTACTTC.

This clonotype was seen many times. The chain joins TRBV7-8 to TRBJ1-2; 10 nucleotides match TRBD1. CDR1 and CDR2 (germline): SGHVS, FQNEAQ. Germline trimming cut 5 bases from V and 8 bases from J; bases unmatched to any gene: 11. The CDR3 contains 15 residues. CDR3 DNA: TGTGCCAGCAGCCCACGGACCGGGACAGGGGACGGCTACACCTTC. Protein product: CASSPRTGTGDGYTF. Filled out from reference TRBV7-8 and TRBJ1-2, the complete variable domain reads GAGVSQSPRYKVAKRGQDVALRCDPISGHVSLFWYQQALGQGPEFLTYFQNEAQLDKSGLPSDRFFAERPEGSVSTLKIQRTQQEDSAVYLCASSPRTGTGDGYTFGSGTRLTVV.

This clonotype was counted a few times. The chain combines TRBV5-1 with TRBJ1-4; 7 bases agree with TRBD1. From germline, CDR1 is SGHRS and CDR2 YFSETQ. The CDR3 spans 14 residues. After removal of 3 bases from V and 7 bases from J, the junction contained 6 bases not matched to a gene. CDR3 bases: TGCGCCAGCAGCTCGGGGACAGTCGGTGAAAAACTGTTTTTT. Amino acids: CASSSGTVGEKLFF.

For this clonotype: At one end, the junction sequence differs from germline, possibly due to a read error. V and J are TRBV5-1 and TRBJ2-7; the D gene is possibly TRBD2 (5 bases). Germline CDR1 SGHRS, CDR2 YFSETQ. This CDR3 is 17 amino acids long. In DNA, the CDR3 is TGTGCCAGCAGCTTTCCGGGAATAGGGATAGCGCCCTACGAGCAGTACTTC. This gives the protein CASSFPGIGIAPYEQYF.

The rearrangement joins TRBV29-1 to TRBJ2-3; a weak D match, TRBD2 (6 bases). Trimming took 3 bases from V and 2 from J, leaving 12 bases between them. The CDR3 has 14 amino acids. CDR1 SQVTM and CDR2 ANQGSEA come from the germline V gene. CDR3 in DNA: TGCAGCGTTGAGCCAGGGACTCCCACAGATACGCAGTATTTT. Its protein product is CSVEPGTPTDTQYF.

This clonotype was observed at least ten times. V is TRBV13 and J is TRBJ2-5; 7 nucleotides line up with TRBD1. CDR1 and CDR2 (germline): PRHDT, FYEKMQ (reference sequence). V lost 5 bases and J lost 2; bases outside the gene matches: 5. The CDR3 spans 14 residues. CDR3 protein: CASSGRGQQETQYF. As DNA, the CDR3 is TGTGCCAGCAGCGGCCGGGGACAGCAAGAGACCCAGTACTTC.

The rearrangement uses TRBV12-3 or TRBV12-4 and TRBJ1-2; TRBD1 might be the D (5 bases). This CDR3 region has 14 residues. V lost 2 bases and J 8 bases, leaving 15 bases between the germline ends. CDR3 sequence: CASSLTGTREGYTF. In DNA, the CDR3 is TGTGCCAGCAGTTTAACCGGGACTAGGGAAGGCTACACCTTC.

V and J are TRBV5-4 and TRBJ1-2; 10 bases agree with TRBD1. Unmatched junction bases numbered 6, after V lost 4 bases and J lost 6 bases. The length of the CDR3 is 14 residues. CDR1 is SGHNT, CDR2 YYREEE, per germline (reference sequence). CDR3 coding DNA: TGTGCCAGCAGCATGACAGGGGGCGCAGATGGCTACACCTTC. This codes for CASSMTGGADGYTF. Drawing the rest from reference TRBV5-4 and TRBJ1-2, the complete variable domain is ETGVTQSPTHLIKTRGQQVTLRCSSQSGHNTVSWYQQALGQGPQFIFQYYREEENGRGNFPPRFSGLQFPNYSSELNVNALELDDSALYLCASSMTGGADGYTFGSGTRLTVV.